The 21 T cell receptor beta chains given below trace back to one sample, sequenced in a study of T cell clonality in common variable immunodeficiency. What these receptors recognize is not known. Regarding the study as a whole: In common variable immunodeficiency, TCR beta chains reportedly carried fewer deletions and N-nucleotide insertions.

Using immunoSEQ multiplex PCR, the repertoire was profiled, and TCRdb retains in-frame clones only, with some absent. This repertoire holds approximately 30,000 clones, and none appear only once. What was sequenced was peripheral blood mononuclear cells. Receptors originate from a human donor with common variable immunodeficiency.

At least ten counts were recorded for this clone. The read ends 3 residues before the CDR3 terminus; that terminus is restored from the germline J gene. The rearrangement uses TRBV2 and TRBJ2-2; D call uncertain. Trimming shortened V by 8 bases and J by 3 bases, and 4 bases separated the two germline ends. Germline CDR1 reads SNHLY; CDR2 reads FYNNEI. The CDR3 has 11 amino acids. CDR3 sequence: CASRDTGELFF. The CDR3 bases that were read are TGTGCCAGCCGGGACACCGGGGAG.

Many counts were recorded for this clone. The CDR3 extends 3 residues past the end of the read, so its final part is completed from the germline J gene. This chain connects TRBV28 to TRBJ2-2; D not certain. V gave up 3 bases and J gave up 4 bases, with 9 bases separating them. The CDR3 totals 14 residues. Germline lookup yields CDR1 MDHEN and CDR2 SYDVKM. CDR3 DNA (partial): TGTGCCAGCAGTTTGGTTAGGGCCACCGGGGAG. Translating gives CASSLVRATGE. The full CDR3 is CASSLVRATGELFF.

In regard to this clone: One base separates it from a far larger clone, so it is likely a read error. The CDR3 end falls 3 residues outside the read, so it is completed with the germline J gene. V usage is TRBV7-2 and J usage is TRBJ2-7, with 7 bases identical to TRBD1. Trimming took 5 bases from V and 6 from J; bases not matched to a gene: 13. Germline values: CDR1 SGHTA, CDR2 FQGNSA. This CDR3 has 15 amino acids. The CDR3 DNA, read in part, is TGTGCCAGCAGCGCCGAATTGGACAGGTCTACCGAG. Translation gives CASSAELDRSTE. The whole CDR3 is CASSAELDRSTEQYF.

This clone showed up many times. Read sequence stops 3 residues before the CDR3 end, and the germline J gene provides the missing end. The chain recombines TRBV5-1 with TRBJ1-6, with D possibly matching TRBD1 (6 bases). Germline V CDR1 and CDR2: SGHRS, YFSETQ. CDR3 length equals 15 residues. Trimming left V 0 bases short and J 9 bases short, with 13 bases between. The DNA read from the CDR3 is TGCGCCAGCAGCTTGGAGGGGGTATTTCGTTCACCC. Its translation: CASSLEGVFRSP. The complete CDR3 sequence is CASSLEGVFRSPLHF.

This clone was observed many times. This CDR3 reads CASSEPGLAAYNEQFF. The sequenced part of the CDR3 DNA is TGTGCCAGCTCAGAACCGGGACTAGCGGCTTACAATGAG. The chain couples TRBV18 to TRBJ2-1, with 11 bases fitting TRBD2. Read sequence stops 3 residues before the CDR3 end, and the germline J gene provides the missing end. Germline V CDR1 and CDR2: KGHSH, LQKENI. After removal of 5 bases from V and 4 bases from J, the junction contained 7 bases not matched to a gene. The CDR3 totals 16 residues. Full variable domain (missing parts from reference TRBV18 and TRBJ2-1): NAGVMQNPRHLVRRRGQEARLRCSPMKGHSHVYWYRQLPEEGLKFMVYLQKENIIDESGMPKERFSAEFPKEGPSILRIQQVVRGDSAAYFCASSEPGLAAYNEQFFGPGTRLTVL.

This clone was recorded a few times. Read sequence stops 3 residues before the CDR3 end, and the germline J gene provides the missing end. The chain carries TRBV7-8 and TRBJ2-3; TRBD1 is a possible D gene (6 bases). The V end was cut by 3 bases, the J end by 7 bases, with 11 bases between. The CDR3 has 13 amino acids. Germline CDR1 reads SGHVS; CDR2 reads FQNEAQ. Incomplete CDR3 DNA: TGTGCCAGCAGCTTCCCAGGGGCGAATACG. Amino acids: CASSFPGANT. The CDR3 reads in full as CASSFPGANTQYF. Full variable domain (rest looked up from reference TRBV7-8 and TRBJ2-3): GAGVSQSPRYKVAKRGQDVALRCDPISGHVSLFWYQQALGQGPEFLTYFQNEAQLDKSGLPSDRFFAERPEGSVSTLKIQRTQQEDSAVYLCASSFPGANTQYFGPGTRLTVL.

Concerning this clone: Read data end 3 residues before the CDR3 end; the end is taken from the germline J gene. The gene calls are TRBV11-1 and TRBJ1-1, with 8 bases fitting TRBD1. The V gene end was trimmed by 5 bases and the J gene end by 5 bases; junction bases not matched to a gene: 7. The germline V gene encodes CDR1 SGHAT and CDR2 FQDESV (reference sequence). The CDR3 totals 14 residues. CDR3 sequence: CASSPRQGWTEAFF. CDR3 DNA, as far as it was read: TGTGCCAGCAGCCCCAGACAGGGGTGGACTGAA.

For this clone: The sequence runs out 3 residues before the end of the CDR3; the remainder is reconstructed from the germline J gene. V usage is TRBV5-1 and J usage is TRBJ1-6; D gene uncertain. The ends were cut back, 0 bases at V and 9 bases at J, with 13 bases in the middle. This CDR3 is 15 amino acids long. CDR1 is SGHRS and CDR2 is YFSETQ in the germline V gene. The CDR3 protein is CASSLEYLKGSPLHF. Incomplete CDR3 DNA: TGCGCCAGCAGCTTGGAGTACTTAAAGGGTTCACCC.

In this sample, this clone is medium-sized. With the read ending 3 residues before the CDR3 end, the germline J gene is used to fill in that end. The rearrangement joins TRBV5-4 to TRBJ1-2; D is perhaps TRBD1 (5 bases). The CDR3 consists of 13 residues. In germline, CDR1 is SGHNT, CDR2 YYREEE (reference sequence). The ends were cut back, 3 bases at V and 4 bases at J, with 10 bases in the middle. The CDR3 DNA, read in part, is TGTGCCAGCAGCTCCTCGGACATCTATGGC. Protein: CASSSSDIYG. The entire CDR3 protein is CASSSSDIYGYTF.

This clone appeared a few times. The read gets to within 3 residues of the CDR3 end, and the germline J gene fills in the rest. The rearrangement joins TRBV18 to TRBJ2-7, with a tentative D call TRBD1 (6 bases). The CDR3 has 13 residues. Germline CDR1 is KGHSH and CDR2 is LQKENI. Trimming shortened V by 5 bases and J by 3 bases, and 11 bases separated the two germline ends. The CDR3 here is CASSDGQSYEQYF. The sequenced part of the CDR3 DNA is TGTGCCAGCTCAGATGGACAGAGCTACGAG.

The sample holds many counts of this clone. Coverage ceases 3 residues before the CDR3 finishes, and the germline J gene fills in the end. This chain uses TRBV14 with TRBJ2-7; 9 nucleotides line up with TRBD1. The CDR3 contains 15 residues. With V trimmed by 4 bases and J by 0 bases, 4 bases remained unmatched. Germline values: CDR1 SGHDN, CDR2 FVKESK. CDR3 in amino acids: CASSPTGGRSYEQYF. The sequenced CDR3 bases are TGTGCCAGCAGCCCGACAGGGGGTCGCTCCTACGAG.

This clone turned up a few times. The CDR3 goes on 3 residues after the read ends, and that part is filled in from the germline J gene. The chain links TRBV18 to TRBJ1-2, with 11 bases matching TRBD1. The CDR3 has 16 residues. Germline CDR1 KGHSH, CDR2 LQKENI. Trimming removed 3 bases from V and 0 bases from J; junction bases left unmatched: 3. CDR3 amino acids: CASSPAGQGANYGYTF. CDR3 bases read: TGTGCCAGCTCACCCGCGGGACAGGGGGCTAACTATGGC.

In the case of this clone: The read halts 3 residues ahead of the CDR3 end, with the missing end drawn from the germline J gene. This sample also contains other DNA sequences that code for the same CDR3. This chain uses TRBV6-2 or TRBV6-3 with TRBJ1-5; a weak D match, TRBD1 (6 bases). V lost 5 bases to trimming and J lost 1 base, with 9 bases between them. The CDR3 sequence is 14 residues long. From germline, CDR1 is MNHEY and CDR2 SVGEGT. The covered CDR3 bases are TGTGCCAGCAGTCGGGGGGGCAGCAATCAGCCC. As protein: CASSRGGSNQP. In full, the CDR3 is CASSRGGSNQPQHF.

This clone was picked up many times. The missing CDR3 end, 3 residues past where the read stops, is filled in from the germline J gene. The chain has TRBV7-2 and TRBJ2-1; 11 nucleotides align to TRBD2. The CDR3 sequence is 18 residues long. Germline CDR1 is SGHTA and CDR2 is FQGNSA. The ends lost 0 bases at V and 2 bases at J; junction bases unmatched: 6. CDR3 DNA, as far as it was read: TGTGCCAGCAGCTTAGCGCCTAGCGGGAGGTTCCCCTACAATGAG. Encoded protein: CASSLAPSGRFPYNE. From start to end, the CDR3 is CASSLAPSGRFPYNEQFF.

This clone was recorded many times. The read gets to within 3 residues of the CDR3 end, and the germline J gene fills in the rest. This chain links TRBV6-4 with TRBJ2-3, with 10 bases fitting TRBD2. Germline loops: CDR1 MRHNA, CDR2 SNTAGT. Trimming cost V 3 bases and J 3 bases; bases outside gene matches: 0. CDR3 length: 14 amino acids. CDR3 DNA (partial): TGTGCCAGCAGTGAAGCGGGAGGGACAGATACG. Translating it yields CASSEAGGTDT. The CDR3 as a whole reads CASSEAGGTDTQYF.

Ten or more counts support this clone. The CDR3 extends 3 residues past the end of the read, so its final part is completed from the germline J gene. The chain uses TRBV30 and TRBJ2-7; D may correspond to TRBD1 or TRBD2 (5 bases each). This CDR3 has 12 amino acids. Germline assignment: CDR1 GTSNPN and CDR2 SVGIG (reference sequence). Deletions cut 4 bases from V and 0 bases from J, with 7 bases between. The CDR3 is CAWKGSSYEQYF. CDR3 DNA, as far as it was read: TGTGCCTGGAAGGGGAGCTCCTACGAG.

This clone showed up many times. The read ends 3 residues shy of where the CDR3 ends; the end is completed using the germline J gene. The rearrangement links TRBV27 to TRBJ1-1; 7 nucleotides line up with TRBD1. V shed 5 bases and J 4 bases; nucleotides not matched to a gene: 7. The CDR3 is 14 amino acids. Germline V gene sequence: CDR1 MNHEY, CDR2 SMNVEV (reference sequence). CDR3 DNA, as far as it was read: TGTGCCAGCAGTCCTCAAAAGGGGGCCACTGAA. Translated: CASSPQKGATE. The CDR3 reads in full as CASSPQKGATEAFF.

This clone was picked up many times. The sequenced CDR3 bases are TGTGCCAGCAGTTTATCTCCGACTAGCGATGAG. Protein: CASSLSPTSDE. The full CDR3 reads CASSLSPTSDEQFF. The rearrangement uses TRBV27 and TRBJ2-1; 8 bases line up with TRBD2. The CDR3 extends 3 residues past the end of the read, so its final part is completed from the germline J gene. Losses at the gene ends were 0 bases for V and 8 bases for J; bases not matched to a gene: 3. The CDR3 length is 14 residues. Germline CDR1 and CDR2: MNHEY and SMNVEV (reference sequence).

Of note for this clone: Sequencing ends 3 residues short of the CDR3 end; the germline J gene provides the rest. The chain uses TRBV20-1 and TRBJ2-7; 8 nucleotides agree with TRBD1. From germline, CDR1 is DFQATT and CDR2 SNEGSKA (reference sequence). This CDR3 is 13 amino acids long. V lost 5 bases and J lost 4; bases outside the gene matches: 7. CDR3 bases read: TGCAGTGCTGGAGGACAGGGTAGTTACGAG. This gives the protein CSAGGQGSYE. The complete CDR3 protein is CSAGGQGSYEQYF.

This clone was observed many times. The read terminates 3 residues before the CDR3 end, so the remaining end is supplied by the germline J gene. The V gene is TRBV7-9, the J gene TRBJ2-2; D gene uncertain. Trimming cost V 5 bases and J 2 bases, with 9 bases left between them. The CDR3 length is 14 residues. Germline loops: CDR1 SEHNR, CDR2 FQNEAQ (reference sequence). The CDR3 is CASSGGTNTGELFF. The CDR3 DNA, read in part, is TGTGCCAGCAGCGGCGGAACCAACACCGGGGAG. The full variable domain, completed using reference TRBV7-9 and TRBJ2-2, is DTGVSQNPRHKITKRGQNVTFRCDPISEHNRLYWYRQTLGQGPEFLTYFQNEAQLEKSRLLSDRFSAERPKGSFSTLEIQRTEQGDSAMYLCASSGGTNTGELFFGEGSRLTVL.

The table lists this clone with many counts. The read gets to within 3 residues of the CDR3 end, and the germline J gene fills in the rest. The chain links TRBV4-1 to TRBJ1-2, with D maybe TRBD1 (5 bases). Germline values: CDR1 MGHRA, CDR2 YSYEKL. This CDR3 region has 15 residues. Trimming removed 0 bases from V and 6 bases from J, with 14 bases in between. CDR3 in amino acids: CASSQEVAREDGYTF. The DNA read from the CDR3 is TGCGCCAGCAGCCAAGAGGTAGCCAGGGAGGATGGC.